The 18 T cell receptor beta chains below were found in one sample sequenced in a study of shared clonotypes between healthy human individuals. The data were produced by immunoSEQ multiplex PCR, yet TCRdb's version contains in-frame clones alone and is incomplete. The sample shows about 470,000 clones, about 85% of them seen only once. The sequenced sample consisted of PBMCs. Source of these receptors: a woman between 35 and 50 years old in good health. Some clones in this sample may be carry-over from other donors' samples.

Turning to this clone: The junction does not match germline at one end; this may be a read error. The chain couples TRBV7-7 to TRBJ2-1, with 8 nucleotides matching TRBD2. Germline V gives CDR1 SSHAT, CDR2 FNYEAQ (reference sequence). The CDR3 is made up of 17 amino acids. The CDR3 loop is CASSSPLGLASPPEQFF. DNA of the CDR3: TGTGCTAGCAGCTCACCTCTTGGACTAGCCAGCCCCCCCGAGCAGTTCTTC.

The chain carries TRBV9 and TRBJ2-7; 7 bases map to TRBD1. Germline V CDR1 and CDR2: SGDLS, YYNGEE. V shed 2 bases, J shed 2 bases, and the junction held 7 bases outside the gene matches. The CDR3 extends over 15 amino acids. CDR3: CASSVDGTEPYEQYF. The DNA for the CDR3 is TGTGCCAGCAGCGTCGATGGGACAGAGCCCTACGAGCAGTACTTC. Looking up the rest from reference TRBV9 and TRBJ2-7 gives the full variable domain: DSGVTQTPKHLITATGQRVTLRCSPRSGDLSVYWYQQSLDQGLQFLIQYYNGEERAKGNILERFSAQQFPDLHSELNLSSLELGDSALYFCASSVDGTEPYEQYFGPGTRLTVT.

V gene TRBV7-8 combines with J gene TRBJ2-7; TRBD2 is a possible D gene (5 bases). The CDR3 sequence is 16 residues long. Germline V CDR1 and CDR2: SGHVS, FQNEAQ. Deletions cut 5 bases from V and 4 bases from J, with 21 bases between. Here the CDR3 DNA reads TGTGCCAGCAGCCCCCCGGACCAGGTCGGGGTTTACGAGCAGTACTTC. This sequence encodes CASSPPDQVGVYEQYF.

The DNA of the CDR3 is TGTGCCAGCAGCTTAGGTCCGGGACTAGTAGGGGAGCAGTTCTTC. Protein sequence: CASSLGPGLVGEQFF. This chain connects TRBV7-6 to TRBJ2-1, with 8 bases aligning to TRBD2. The ends lost 1 base at V and 10 bases at J; junction bases unmatched: 9. The CDR3 contains 15 residues. Germline lookup yields CDR1 SGHVS and CDR2 FNYEAQ.

This clone came up once. The chain employs TRBV6-5 and TRBJ2-7; D tentatively reads TRBD1 or TRBD2 (6 bases each). From germline, CDR1 is MNHEY and CDR2 SVGAGI. V was trimmed by 0 bases and J by 7 bases, leaving 13 bases between them. The CDR3 has 14 residues. This chain's CDR3 is CASSYSSGAGEQYF. DNA of the CDR3: TGTGCCAGCAGTTACTCGTCAGGGGCGGGGGAGCAGTACTTC.

The chain uses TRBV9 and TRBJ2-7; the match to TRBD2 covers 8 bases. CDR1 and CDR2 (germline): SGDLS, YYNGEE. V lost 2 bases, J lost 2 bases, and 3 bases stayed unmatched. The length of the CDR3 is 14 residues. The CDR3 coding sequence is TGTGCCAGCAGCGTCGCGGGGGGAACCTACGAGCAGTACTTC. Its protein product is CASSVAGGTYEQYF.

This clone was found once. The chain recombines TRBV28 with TRBJ2-5, with 7 nucleotides matching TRBD2. Per the germline V gene, CDR1 is MDHEN and CDR2 is SYDVKM. This CDR3 is built from 13 residues. CDR3 loop: CASSGGLVETQYF. As DNA, the CDR3 is TGTGCGTCCTCCGGGGGGTTGGTAGAGACCCAGTACTTC.

In DNA, the CDR3 is TGTGCCAGCAGTTCGGGGGGGTCCCCTTACGAGCAGTACTTC. It yields the protein CASSSGGSPYEQYF. The chain employs TRBV28 and TRBJ2-7; 8 bases match TRBD2. The CDR3 extends over 14 amino acids. V lost 4 bases to trimming and J lost 4 bases; unmatched junction nucleotides: 6. CDR1 and CDR2 from the germline V gene are MDHEN and SYDVKM.

The sample holds a few counts of this clone. The chain couples TRBV5-4 to TRBJ2-1, with 11 bases that match TRBD1. CDR1 is SGHNT, CDR2 YYREEE, per germline (reference sequence). The CDR3 is 15 residues long. The trim removed 4 bases at V and 7 bases at J, leaving 7 bases unmatched. The CDR3 DNA reads TGTGCCAGCAGCCCCTACCGGGACAGGGGGAATGAGCAGTTCTTC. Its protein is CASSPYRDRGNEQFF.

V gene TRBV7-9 combines with J gene TRBJ2-7; 10 nucleotides align to TRBD2. V dropped 7 bases and J dropped 3; count of bases not matched to a gene: 9. Germline CDR1 and CDR2: SEHNR and FQNEAQ (reference sequence). The CDR3 runs 15 residues. CDR3 DNA: TGTGCCAGCACCTCAGAGCGGGAGGGAGGCTACGAGCAGTACTTC. Translation: CASTSEREGGYEQYF.

The rearrangement uses TRBV29-1 and TRBJ1-2; 12 bases are shared with TRBD1. The CDR3 contains 15 residues. Germline CDR1 reads SQVTM; CDR2 reads ANQGSEA. The V and J ends lost 6 bases and 4 bases, in that order; junction bases with no gene match: 9. The CDR3: CSVKSGTGGSYGYTF. The CDR3 DNA reads as TGCAGCGTGAAATCCGGGACAGGGGGCTCCTATGGCTACACCTTC.

V is TRBV5-5 and J is TRBJ2-7; 7 bases agree with TRBD2. The trim removed 2 bases at V and 2 bases at J, leaving 4 bases unmatched. Germline CDR1 is SGHKS and CDR2 is YYEKEE (reference sequence). This CDR3 has 14 amino acids. CDR3 nucleotides: TGTGCCAGCAGCTTTCAGGGAGGGGCCTACGAGCAGTACTTC. This codes for CASSFQGGAYEQYF.

This sequence joins TRBV7-9 and TRBJ2-7; D remains unclear. The CDR3 runs 12 residues. V was cut by 3 bases and J by 5 bases, with 8 bases left in between. CDR1 and CDR2 from the germline V gene are SEHNR and FQNEAQ (reference sequence). The CDR3 is CASSFLVHEQYF. The CDR3 coding sequence is TGTGCCAGCAGCTTTTTGGTCCACGAGCAGTACTTC.

This clone was counted once. This rearrangement joins TRBV19 to TRBJ2-1; TRBD2 aligns across 7 bases. Germline CDR1 reads LNHDA; CDR2 reads SQIVND (reference sequence). The CDR3 is 14 amino acids. The ends lost 6 bases at V and 4 bases at J; junction bases unmatched: 6. This CDR3 is CASRSSGHYNEQFF. CDR3 DNA: TGTGCCAGTAGATCTAGCGGTCATTACAATGAGCAGTTCTTC.

The chain links TRBV2 to TRBJ2-7, with 7 bases identical to TRBD1. In germline, CDR1 is SNHLY, CDR2 FYNNEI. The CDR3 consists of 13 residues. The ends lost 8 bases at V and 2 bases at J; junction bases unmatched: 6. CDR3 loop: CASRQTGTYEQYF. The CDR3 DNA follows: TGTGCCAGCCGCCAGACAGGGACCTACGAGCAGTACTTC.

This chain uses TRBV9 with TRBJ1-2, with 9 bases identical to TRBD1. The CDR3 sequence is 15 residues long. Looked up from germline, CDR1 is SGDLS and CDR2 is YYNGEE. The trim removed 3 bases at V and 4 bases at J, leaving 7 bases unmatched. The CDR3 region has the DNA TGTGCCAGCAGCGCCGGGACAGGGTACGGCTATGGCTACACCTTC. Its translation is CASSAGTGYGYGYTF. The whole variable domain, remainder taken from reference TRBV9 and TRBJ1-2, is DSGVTQTPKHLITATGQRVTLRCSPRSGDLSVYWYQQSLDQGLQFLIQYYNGEERAKGNILERFSAQQFPDLHSELNLSSLELGDSALYFCASSAGTGYGYGYTFGSGTRLTVV.

The chain couples TRBV11-2 to TRBJ2-5, with TRBD2 matching over 8 bases. From germline, CDR1 is SGHAT and CDR2 FQNNGV. The J segment lost 1 base and the V segment lost 3 bases, leaving 1 base of the junction unmatched. The CDR3 extends over 14 amino acids. The CDR3 reads CASSFGRAQETQYF. CDR3 nucleotides: TGTGCCAGCAGCTTCGGGAGGGCCCAAGAGACCCAGTACTTC.

This chain connects TRBV15 to TRBJ2-7; D is unresolved. V lost 11 bases and J 1 base, leaving 15 bases between the germline ends. The CDR3 totals 13 residues. CDR1 is LNHNV and CDR2 is YYDKDF in the germline V gene (reference sequence). The CDR3 bases are TGTGCCCCCCACCTGGGATCTTCCTACGAGCAGTACTTC. Encoded protein: CAPHLGSSYEQYF.